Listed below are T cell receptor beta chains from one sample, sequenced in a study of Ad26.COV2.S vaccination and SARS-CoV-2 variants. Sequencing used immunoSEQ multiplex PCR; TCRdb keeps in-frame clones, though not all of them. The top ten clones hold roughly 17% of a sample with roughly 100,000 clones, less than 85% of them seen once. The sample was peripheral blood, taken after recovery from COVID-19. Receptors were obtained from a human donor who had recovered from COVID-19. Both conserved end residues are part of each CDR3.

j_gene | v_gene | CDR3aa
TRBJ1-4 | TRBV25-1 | CASSEYEGAGEKLFF
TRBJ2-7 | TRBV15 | CATSRGLSEQYF
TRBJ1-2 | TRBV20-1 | CSVGRDYGYTF
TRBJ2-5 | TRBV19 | CASRPGGQETQYF
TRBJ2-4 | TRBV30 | CAWSVVGHLAKNIQYF
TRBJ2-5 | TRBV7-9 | CASTQAGNEYEATQYF
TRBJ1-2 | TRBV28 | CASCPIAYGYTF
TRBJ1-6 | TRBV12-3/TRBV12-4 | CATAYERGSPLHF
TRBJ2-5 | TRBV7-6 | CASSSIPGQKETQYF
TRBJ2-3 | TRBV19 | CASSIGLADTQYF
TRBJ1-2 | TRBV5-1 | CASSTGTGVFSNYGYTF
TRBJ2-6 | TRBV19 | CASSRRRQAGANVLTF
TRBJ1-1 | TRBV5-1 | CASKKAGDVGTEAFF
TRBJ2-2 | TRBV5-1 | CASSGGGPGELFF
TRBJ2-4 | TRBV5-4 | CASSVKGQGAFSIQYF
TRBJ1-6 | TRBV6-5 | CASRVPGTENSPLHF
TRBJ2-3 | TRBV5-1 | CASRPFSGDTQYF
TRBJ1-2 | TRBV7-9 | CASSLAGGNYGYTF
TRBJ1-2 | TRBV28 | CASSPENYGYTF
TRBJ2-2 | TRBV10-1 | CASSGTDTGELFF
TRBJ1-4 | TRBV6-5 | CASTEPQGGHEKLFF
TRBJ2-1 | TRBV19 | CASSIEDRAGEQFF
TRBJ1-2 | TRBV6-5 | CASRETGEWGYTF
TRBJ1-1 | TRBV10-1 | CASSVGTGGHTEAFF
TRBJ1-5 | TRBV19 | CASSRRGNSNQPQHF
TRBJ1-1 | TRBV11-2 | CASSPPRQGAGGNTEAFF
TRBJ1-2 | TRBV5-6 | CASETPGQGSYGYTF
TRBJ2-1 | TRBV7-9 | CASTRRGGLHNEQFF
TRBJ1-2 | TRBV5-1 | CASSLAGINYGYTF
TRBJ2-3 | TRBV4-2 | CASSQGVGGVLDTQYF
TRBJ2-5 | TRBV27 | CASSSPRRTGQETQYF
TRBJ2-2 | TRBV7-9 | CASSPRGRNTGELFF
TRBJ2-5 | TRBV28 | CASRRSQNQETQYF
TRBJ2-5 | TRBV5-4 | CASSYLPETQYF
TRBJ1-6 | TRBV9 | CASSVAGRRHSPLHF
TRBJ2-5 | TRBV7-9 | CASSKDLAGRYQETQYF
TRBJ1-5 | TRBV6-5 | CASSRSTNQPQHF